This T cell receptor (beta chain) is from a study of cytomegalovirus exposure and HLA in healthy donors. Primers included in the PCR were 60 Vbeta and 13 Jbeta primers. Sequenced by immunoSEQ multiplex PCR; TCRdb stores in-frame clones only, minus some. The sample has 130,000 to 150,000 clones; over 70% are singletons. With respect to this clone: Its antigen is still unknown.

Germline V gene data show CDR1 as SGHTA and CDR2 as FQGTGA. CDR3 length: 17 residues. V was shortened by 5 bases and J by 1 base, with 20 bases between the two germline ends. Study-level findings and limits: Sequencing had likely introduced a cluster of highly shared sequence variants as an artifact. A reported reduction in N-insertions relative to the approximately 670-donor mean was seen in an Asian-associated ancestry cluster in a later analysis.

The sample was PBMCs. The clonotype originates from a male donor in good health and CMV-seronegative. The genes are TRBV7-3 and TRBJ1-1, with D possibly matching TRBD1 (6 bases). The CDR3 coding sequence is TGTGCCAGCAGCAAGGGGGGAGCGGGGGCGCGGAACACTGAAGCTTTCTTT. Translating gives CASSKGGAGARNTEAFF.